This TCR beta chain originates from a study of regulatory T cells in long-lasting Graves disease. Library construction for TCR beta used iRepertoire HTBI primers and Arm-PCR of CDR3 regions. Using its own MiXCR run on the multiplex PCR reads, TCRdb lists one record per CDR3 protein. The data contain around 480,000 distinct CDR3 sequences, about 15% of them singletons. Germline CDR1 is KGHSH and CDR2 is LQKENI. The CDR3 is 14 amino acids. V was clipped by 3 bases and J by 7 bases; unmatched bases: 3. This clonotype was detected many times. Time point defined: newly diagnosed GD, antithyroid drugs for less than 3 months. Extracted RNA from PBMCs served as the source of the TCR library. The same sample was also used in a study of T cells in Graves' hyperthyroidism and ophthalmopathy.

This clonotype was obtained from a woman aged 35-60 years with Graves disease. This chain connects TRBV18 to TRBJ1-6; 7 nucleotides match TRBD1. Here the sequenced sample was peripheral blood mononuclear cells (PBMCs), taken at new diagnosis, from a patient treated with antithyroid drugs. The CDR3 loop reads CASSPPGQNSPLHF. Written as DNA, the CDR3 is TGTGCCAGCTCACCTCCGGGACAGAATTCACCCCTCCACTTT.